These 11 T cell receptor beta chains share one sample of origin, sequenced in a study of Ad26.COV2.S vaccination and SARS-CoV-2 variants (dated by TCRdb to 2020 to 2022). Reading the label with the study, this specimen's treatment or condition is: roughly 20 received Ad26.COV2.S at low or high dose, single or two shots; 5 received placebo; per-sample allocation not given. Repertoires of vaccine and placebo recipients were sequenced from samples collected on day 63 after the first injection. The library was built by means of the immunoSEQ multiplex PCR assay. This immuneACCESS table, as held by TCRdb, lists in-frame sequences with V and J called but not all clones. Of the missing ones, under half trace to an unresolved V gene in checked studies; the others have no known cause. Within this sample are fewer than 500,000 clones, with 89% of them counted one time only. 2% to 3% of the sample rests with the top ten.

This material consisted of peripheral blood, taken in a trial of Ad26.COV2.S vaccine versus placebo. The receptor source for this set is a person between 18 and 65 years old who received the Ad26.COV2.S COVID-19 vaccine or a placebo.

The chain recombines TRBV6-1 with TRBJ2-7; D possibly corresponds to TRBD1 (5 bases). This CDR3 region has 14 residues. Trimming removed 0 bases from V and 5 bases from J, with 11 bases in between. Per germline, CDR1 MNHNS and CDR2 SASEGT. The CDR3 DNA follows: TGTGCCAGCAGTGAAGCTTACAGGTGGCACGAGCAGTACTTC. Its translation is CASSEAYRWHEQYF.

The CDR3 bases are TGTGCCTGGAGTGTCGTTTTTGGGGAGACCCAGTACTTC. This codes for CAWSVVFGETQYF. The chain employs TRBV30 and TRBJ2-5; unclear D gene. Trimming cost V 0 bases and J 5 bases, with 10 bases left between them. CDR1 and CDR2 (germline): GTSNPN, SVGIG (reference sequence). The CDR3 length is 13 residues.

Comment on this clone: Other DNA sequences from this sample encode an identical CDR3 as well. The chain carries TRBV7-3 and TRBJ1-1, with TRBD1 as a possible D gene (6 bases). The ends were cut back, 3 bases at V and 2 bases at J, with 7 bases in the middle. Germline V CDR1 and CDR2: SGHTA, FQGTGA. The CDR3 contains 13 residues. The CDR3 loop is CASSFRGNTEAFF. The CDR3 DNA follows: TGTGCCAGCAGCTTCAGGGGCAACACTGAAGCTTTCTTT.

This clone showed up just once. The rearrangement uses TRBV5-1 and TRBJ2-3; D uncertain. Germline loops: CDR1 SGHRS, CDR2 YFSETQ. Trimming cost V 7 bases and J 6 bases, with 18 bases left between them. The CDR3 length is 14 residues. CDR3 sequence reads: CASASWRVVDTQYF. Here the CDR3 DNA reads TGCGCCAGCGCCTCGTGGAGAGTTGTCGATACGCAGTATTTT.

Here the CDR3 reads CASRRGPPYEQYF. As DNA, the CDR3 is TGTGCCAGCAGACGAGGACCCCCCTACGAGCAGTACTTC. The gene calls are TRBV28 and TRBJ2-7; D is unresolved. Trimming cost V 6 bases and J 2 bases, with 11 bases left between them. In germline, CDR1 is MDHEN, CDR2 SYDVKM. The CDR3 totals 13 residues.

The V and J genes are TRBV6-5 and TRBJ2-5; 7 bases agree with TRBD2. Germline CDR1 MNHEY, CDR2 SVGAGI. This CDR3 has 13 amino acids. Germline trimming cut 6 bases from V and 6 bases from J; bases unmatched to any gene: 7. The CDR3 nucleotides are TGTGCCAGCAGCCCGCCCAGCGGGAAGACCCAGTACTTC. It encodes CASSPPSGKTQYF.

The chain is built from TRBV11-2 and TRBJ1-2; weak D call: TRBD1 (5 bases). The CDR3 runs to 13 residues. Trimming pared 3 bases from V and 3 bases from J, leaving 8 bases between. Germline CDR1 SGHAT, CDR2 FQNNGV. The CDR3 nucleotides read TGTGCCAGCAGCTTTGACAGTGACTATGGCTACACCTTC. Amino acids: CASSFDSDYGYTF.

V and J are TRBV5-1 and TRBJ2-1; TRBD1 matches at 8 bases. V was clipped by 4 bases and J by 8 bases; unmatched bases: 11. Germline CDR1 SGHRS, CDR2 YFSETQ. There are 15 residues in the CDR3. The DNA for the CDR3 is TGCGCCAGCAGCGGTCAGGGGGCGGGATCCCATGAGCAGTTCTTC. Its translation: CASSGQGAGSHEQFF.

The DNA of the CDR3 is TGTGCCAGCACCCGCGCACATGACAATGAGCAGTTCTTC. It encodes CASTRAHDNEQFF. V is TRBV5-4 and J is TRBJ2-1, with no clear D. The CDR3 sequence is 13 residues long. Deletions cut 6 bases from V and 5 bases from J, with 12 bases between. From germline, CDR1 is SGHNT and CDR2 YYREEE (reference sequence).

The V and J genes are TRBV11-2 and TRBJ2-7; 9 nucleotides agree with TRBD1. The V and J ends lost 0 bases and 3 bases, in that order; junction bases with no gene match: 3. The germline V gene has CDR1 SGHAT and CDR2 FQNNGV. CDR3 length: 15 amino acids. For the CDR3, the DNA is TGTGCCAGCAGCTTAGATGGGACAGGGAACTACGAGCAGTACTTC. This translates into CASSLDGTGNYEQYF.

The V call is TRBV6-5, the J call TRBJ1-6, with D possibly being TRBD1 (5 bases). Between the trimmed V and J ends, which lost 5 bases and 8 bases, there was a span of 16 bases. Germline CDR1 and CDR2: MNHEY and SVGAGI. This CDR3 spans 15 amino acids. CDR3 amino acids: CASSTNPGPYSPLHF. The CDR3 bases are TGTGCCAGCAGTACGAACCCGGGGCCCTATTCACCCCTCCACTTT.